This TCR beta chain was sequenced for a study of OX40 agonist ivuxolimab in advanced cancers. This table comes from immunoSEQ multiplex PCR, and its TCRdb copy is limited to in-frame clones, with some not included. The sample yields under 25,000 clones, roughly 88% seen once. V lost 5 bases and J lost 0, with 17 bases in between. Germline V gene data show CDR1 as MGHRA and CDR2 as YSYEKL. The CDR3 covers 17 residues. Regarding this clone: Its matching antigen is unknown.

Study-wide findings and caveats: Expanded clones were, on average, more numerous among CD8+ T cells than CD4+.

The sequence came from an adult with an advanced solid tumor such as melanoma, head and neck, liver or kidney cancer. Sequenced material: CD4+ or CD8+ T cells sorted from blood, taken in a trial of the OX40 agonist ivuxolimab. The V gene is TRBV4-1, the J gene TRBJ2-1, with D possibly matching TRBD2 (5 bases). CDR3 region: CASSRSSVAGSYNEQFF. The CDR3 DNA follows: TGCGCCAGCAGCAGAAGCTCTGTTGCGGGCTCCTACAATGAGCAGTTCTTC.